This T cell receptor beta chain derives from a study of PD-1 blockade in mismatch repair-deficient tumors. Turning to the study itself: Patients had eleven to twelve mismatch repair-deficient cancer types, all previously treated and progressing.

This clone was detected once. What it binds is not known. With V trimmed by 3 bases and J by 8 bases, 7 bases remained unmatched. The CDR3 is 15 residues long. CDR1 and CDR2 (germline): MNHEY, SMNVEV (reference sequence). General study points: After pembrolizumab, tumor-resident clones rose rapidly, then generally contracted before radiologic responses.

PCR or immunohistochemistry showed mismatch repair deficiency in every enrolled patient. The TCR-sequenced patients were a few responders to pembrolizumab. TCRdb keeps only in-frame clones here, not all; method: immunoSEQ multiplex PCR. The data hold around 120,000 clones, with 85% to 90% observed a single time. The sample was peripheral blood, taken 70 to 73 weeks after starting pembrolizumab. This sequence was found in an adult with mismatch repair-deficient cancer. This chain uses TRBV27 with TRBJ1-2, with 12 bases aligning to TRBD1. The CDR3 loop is CASSFRGTGGEGYTF. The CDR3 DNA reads TGTGCCAGCAGTTTCCGAGGGACAGGGGGCGAAGGCTACACCTTC.